These T cell receptor beta chains were read from a single sample in a study of blood T cell repertoires in COVID-19. TCRdb's table, derived via immunoSEQ multiplex PCR, lists solely in-frame clones and lacks some. The sample includes 250,000 to 350,000 clones, 85% to 90% of them seen just once. The sequencing sample was made of peripheral blood. The receptors stem from a woman in her thirties with COVID-19, enrolled during active disease. CDR3s include the opening cysteine and the closing phenylalanine or tryptophan. Each record gives: D gene, clone size, J gene, V gene, CDR3 DNA, CDR3 protein. A D gene is named only where the DNA matches it firmly. Clone size is shown for a subset of rows, as once, few, many or a class of expanded clone.

>TRBD1|.|TRBJ1-2|TRBV19
TGTGCCAGTAGTAAATTTAGGGGACAGGGGTTTCGTGGCTACACCTTC
CASSKFRGQGFRGYTF
>TRBD2|.|TRBJ2-1|TRBV7-9
TGTGCCAGCAGCTTACTTCCCCCGATGACTAGCGGGAGCGATGAGCAGTTCTTC
CASSLLPPMTSGSDEQFF
>TRBD1|.|TRBJ1-2|TRBV6-5
TGTGCCAGCAGTCCTCCAGGGGGCGCTAATGGCTACACCTTC
CASSPPGGANGYTF
>TRBD2|.|TRBJ2-3|TRBV19
TGTGCCAGTAGTATACAAGCGGGAGAGGGCTTAAATACGCAGTATTTT
CASSIQAGEGLNTQYF
>.|.|TRBJ1-5|TRBV6-1
TGTGCCAGCAGTGAACAGGTTTATAGCAATCAGCCCCAGCATTTT
CASSEQVYSNQPQHF
>.|.|TRBJ2-1|TRBV7-8
TGTGCCAGCAGAGCCGCCTACGCCAATGAGCAGTTCTTC
CASRAAYANEQFF
>TRBD2|.|TRBJ2-3|TRBV30
TGTGCCTGGAGGGGACTAGCGGTCACAGATACGCAGTATTTT
CAWRGLAVTDTQYF
>TRBD2|.|TRBJ2-7|TRBV3-1/TRBV3-2
TGTGCCAGCAGCCAACCAGCGGGAGGGAACTACGAGCAGTACTTC
CASSQPAGGNYEQYF
>.|once|TRBJ1-3|TRBV21-1
TGTGCCAGCAGCAAAGGAGGAGGAAGAGCCTCTGGAAACACCATATATTTT
CASSKGGGRASGNTIYF
>.|.|TRBJ1-5|TRBV28
TGTGCCAGCAGTATACAGGGCCTCAGCAATCAGCCCCAGCATTTT
CASSIQGLSNQPQHF
>TRBD1|.|TRBJ1-1|TRBV10-3
TGTGCCATCAGTGAGTCGCAGGGGGAGACTGAAGCTTTCTTT
CAISESQGETEAFF
>TRBD1|.|TRBJ1-5|TRBV29-1
TGCAGCGTTGGGGACAGCTACAATCAGCCCCAGCATTTT
CSVGDSYNQPQHF
>TRBD1|.|TRBJ2-6|TRBV3-1/TRBV3-2
TGTGCCAGCAGCCAAGATCGGTTGGGACAGGGCCGGTCTGGGGCCAACGTCCTGACTTTC
CASSQDRLGQGRSGANVLTF
>TRBD2|.|TRBJ2-5|TRBV28
TGTGCCAGCAGCTCCGGGACTAGCGGGGAGCTACAGACCCAGTACTTC
CASSSGTSGELQTQYF
>TRBD1|.|TRBJ1-2|TRBV29-1
TGCAGCGGTTACAGGGGTGGCTATGGCTACACCTTC
CSGYRGGYGYTF
>.|.|TRBJ2-3|TRBV5-1
TGCGCCAGCAGCCCGCATAGCAGCACTAGCACAGATACGCAGTATTTT
CASSPHSSTSTDTQYF
>TRBD2|.|TRBJ2-1|TRBV7-7
TGTGCCAGCAGCCTAGACGGGAGGAATGAGCAGTTCTTC
CASSLDGRNEQFF
>TRBD1|.|TRBJ2-6|TRBV2
TGTGCCAGCAGTTCGGACAGGGGGCTCTCTGGGGCCAACGTCCTGACTTTC
CASSSDRGLSGANVLTF
>TRBD2|.|TRBJ2-3|TRBV7-3
TGTGCCAGCAGCTTAAGGGCTAGCGGGGACACAGATACGCAGTATTTT
CASSLRASGDTDTQYF
>TRBD2|.|TRBJ2-3|TRBV27
TGTGCCAGCAGTTTAGGTAGTCTAGCGGGGCCCACAGATACGCAGTATTTT
CASSLGSLAGPTDTQYF
>TRBD1|.|TRBJ1-2|TRBV5-1
TGCGCCAGCAGCTTGGCCCCAGGGGGCATCTATGGCTACACCTTC
CASSLAPGGIYGYTF
>TRBD2|.|TRBJ2-5|TRBV28
TGTGCCAGCAGTGTAGCGGGAGTGCGGGAGACCCAGTACTTC
CASSVAGVRETQYF
>TRBD2|once|TRBJ2-2|TRBV19
TGTGCCAGTAGTCTTAGCGGGAGCGATGTCGGGGAGCTGTTTTTT
CASSLSGSDVGELFF
>TRBD2|.|TRBJ2-3|TRBV27
TGTGCCAGCAGTTTAATTTGGACTAGCGGGGTTCACGATACGCAGTATTTT
CASSLIWTSGVHDTQYF
>.|.|TRBJ2-7|TRBV2
TGTGCCAGCAGTTCCGGGACTTTCGACTACGAGCAGTACTTC
CASSSGTFDYEQYF
>.|.|TRBJ1-5|TRBV19
TGTGCCAGTAGGGGACACCTCTCCAATCAGCCCCAGCATTTT
CASRGHLSNQPQHF
>.|.|TRBJ1-4|TRBV15
TGTGCCACCGGGACTCCCATTGCAACTAATGAAAAACTGTTTTTT
CATGTPIATNEKLFF